This TCR beta chain emerged from a study of T cell responses to AZD1222 COVID-19 vaccine. Only in-frame clones appear in the TCRdb table, and some are missing; sequencing was by immunoSEQ multiplex PCR. Of roughly 67,000 clones detected, about 80% appear once; the ten largest clones hold about an eighth. V dropped 7 bases and J dropped 10 bases, with 17 bases sitting between them. This CDR3 comprises 13 residues. Germline loops: CDR1 GTSNPN, CDR2 SVGIG (reference sequence). The TCR comes from an adult in good health. The chain employs TRBV30 and TRBJ1-6; D is uncertain. This specimen consisted of peripheral blood, obtained on day 0 of AZD1222 vaccination. The CDR3 spells CAYLRDRGSPLHF. Written as DNA, the CDR3 is TGTGCCTACCTCCGGGATAGAGGATCACCCCTCCACTTT.